The T cell receptor (beta chain) under discussion was sequenced for a study of T cell repertoires in ileal Crohn's disease. Assay: immunoSEQ multiplex PCR; the TCRdb copy retains only in-frame clones and omits some. This sample has 15,000 to 20,000 clones, with approximately 87% found just once. V lost 4 bases and J 6 bases, leaving 19 bases between the germline ends. This CDR3 region has 15 residues. Germline V gene data show CDR1 as SGHRS and CDR2 as YFSETQ. This chain links TRBV5-1 with TRBJ2-5; D is perhaps TRBD2 (6 bases). The sequence was obtained from an adult with Crohn's disease. The sample taken for sequencing was ileal tissue. The CDR3 is CASSPGEGSRKTQYF. Written as DNA, the CDR3 is TGCGCCAGCAGCCCGGGGGAAGGAAGTCGGAAGACCCAGTACTTC.